The entry below gives a single TCR beta chain sequence along with its context. The antigen remains undetermined. The PCR was carried out with 60 Vbeta primers and 13 Jbeta primers. Clones were sequenced by immunoSEQ multiplex PCR, and TCRdb holds only the in-frame ones, with some missing. Of 80,000 to 100,000 clones listed, about 81% were seen once; the top ten hold more than 4.5%. This sample is part of a study of cytomegalovirus exposure and HLA in healthy donors. Study information: HLA-typed donors contributed approximately 86 million unique TCRs, which were held in an early data release. Overall study findings and caveats: Despite most TCR sequences being rare, some public TCRs occurred in many donors. The investigators catalogued 150 or so TCR beta chains as cytomegalovirus-associated.

The CDR3 runs 14 residues. The V end was cut by 3 bases, the J end by 4 bases, with 12 bases between. The germline V gene has CDR1 KGHSH and CDR2 LQKENI. This rearrangement joins TRBV18 to TRBJ1-1; D uncertain. The source of this sequence is a middle-aged man in good health and CMV-seropositive. Sequenced input: PBMCs. CDR3 in amino acids: CASSPRRLSTEAFF. CDR3 coding DNA: TGTGCCAGCTCACCCCGGAGACTGAGCACTGAAGCTTTCTTT.